The subject of this entry is one TCR beta chain. The data were obtained in a study of T cell repertoires in ileal Crohn's disease. V shed 6 bases, J shed 6 bases, and the junction held 6 bases outside the gene matches. Looked up from germline, CDR1 is MNHNS and CDR2 is SASEGT. The CDR3 contains 13 residues. Sequencing used immunoSEQ multiplex PCR; TCRdb keeps in-frame clones, though not all of them. The sample lists about 15,000 clones; around nine tenths were seen once. The J gene is TRBJ2-7, the V gene TRBV6-1; 9 nucleotides match TRBD2. This TCR was sampled from an adult with Crohn's disease. The sequenced sample consisted of ileal tissue. CDR3 nucleotide sequence: TGTGCCAGCAGCCCGGGACTAGCACGCGAGCAGTACTTC. It codes for CASSPGLAREQYF.